What follows describes a single T cell receptor beta chain. Clones were sequenced by immunoSEQ multiplex PCR, and TCRdb holds only the in-frame ones, with some missing. The table records almost 25,000 clones, 70% to 90% of them present only once. These data originate in a study of T cell changes during pregnancy in multiple sclerosis. The CDR3 spans 14 residues. With 4 bases clipped from V and 4 bases from J, the junction kept 4 bases outside the gene matches. Looked up from germline, CDR1 is SEHNR and CDR2 is FQNEAQ (reference sequence). The receptor's source is a female donor in good health, enrolled as a control in a pregnancy study. V gene TRBV7-9 combines with J gene TRBJ1-5; TRBD1 agrees at 7 bases. This sample comprised CD4+ T cells from peripheral blood mononuclear cells, obtained in the first trimester of pregnancy. The CDR3, as DNA: TGTGCCAGCAGCTCCGGGACAGCGAATCAGCCCCAGCATTTT. Translated, it gives CASSSGTANQPQHF. The whole variable domain, filled in from reference TRBV7-9 and TRBJ1-5, reads DTGVSQNPRHKITKRGQNVTFRCDPISEHNRLYWYRQTLGQGPEFLTYFQNEAQLEKSRLLSDRFSAERPKGSFSTLEIQRTEQGDSAMYLCASSSGTANQPQHFGDGTRLSIL.